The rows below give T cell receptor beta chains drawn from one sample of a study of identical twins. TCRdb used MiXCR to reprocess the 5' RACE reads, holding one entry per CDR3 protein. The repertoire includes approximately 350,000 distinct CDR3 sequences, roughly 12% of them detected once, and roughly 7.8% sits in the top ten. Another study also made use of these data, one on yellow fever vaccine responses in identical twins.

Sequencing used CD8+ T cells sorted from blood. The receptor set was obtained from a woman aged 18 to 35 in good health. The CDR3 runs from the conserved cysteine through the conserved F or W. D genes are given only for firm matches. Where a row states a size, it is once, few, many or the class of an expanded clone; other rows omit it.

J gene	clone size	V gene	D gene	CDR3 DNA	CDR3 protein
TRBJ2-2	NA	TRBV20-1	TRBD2	TGCAGTGCTCGCCTAGCGGGCTACACCGGGGAGCTGTTTTTT	CSARLAGYTGELFF
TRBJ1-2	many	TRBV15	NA	TGTGCCACCAGCACGCGAAGGACAACTACCTATGGCTACACCTTC	CATSTRRTTTYGYTF
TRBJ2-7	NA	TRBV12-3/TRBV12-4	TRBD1	TGTGCCAGCAGTTTAGGGACAGGGGAAACCGGGACCTACGAGCAGTACTTC	CASSLGTGETGTYEQYF
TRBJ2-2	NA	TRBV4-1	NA	TGCGCCAGCAGCATAGCAGTAGGGAGCACCGGGGAGCTGTTTTTT	CASSIAVGSTGELFF
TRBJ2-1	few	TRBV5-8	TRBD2	TGTGCCAGCAGCTTGGGACTAGCGGGAGGGGTCGATGAGCAGTTCTTC	CASSLGLAGGVDEQFF
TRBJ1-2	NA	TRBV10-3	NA	TGTGCCATCAGTGAGCCGGAAGATGGCTACACCTTC	CAISEPEDGYTF
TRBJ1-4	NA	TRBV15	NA	TGTGCCACCAGCAGGGACAGTGGTCTGGAAAAACTGTTTTTT	CATSRDSGLEKLFF
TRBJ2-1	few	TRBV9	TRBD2	TGTGCCAGCAGCGTATTGGGGACGACCCAGCGGGACTCTGAGCAGTTCTTC	CASSVLGTTQRDSEQFF
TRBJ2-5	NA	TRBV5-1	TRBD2	TGCGCCAGCAGCTTAAAAACGAATCTAGGACTAGCGGGAGTGGAGGAGACCCAGTACTTC	CASSLKTNLGLAGVEETQYF
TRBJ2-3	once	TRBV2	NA	TGTGCCAGTGCAGAGGCGGTGAGCACAGATACGCAGTATTTT	CASAEAVSTDTQYF
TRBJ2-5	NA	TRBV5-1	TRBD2	TGCGCCAGCAGCCCGAGCGGGAGTCAAGAGACCCAGTACTTC	CASSPSGSQETQYF
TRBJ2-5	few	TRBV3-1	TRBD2	TGTGCCAGCAGCCAAGATTGGACTAGAGGAGAGACCCAGTACTTC	CASSQDWTRGETQYF
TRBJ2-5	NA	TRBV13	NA	TGTGCCAGCAGCATTAGGAGGGGGACAGCTACCCAAGAGACCCAGTACTTC	CASSIRRGTATQETQYF
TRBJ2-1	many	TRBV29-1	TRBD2	TGCAGCGTTGAAGGAGGGACTAGCGGCTCCTACAATGAGCAGTTCTTC	CSVEGGTSGSYNEQFF
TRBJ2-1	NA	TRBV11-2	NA	TGTGCCAGCAGCTTAGAAGGAACTGTCTCCTACAATGAGCAGTTCTTC	CASSLEGTVSYNEQFF
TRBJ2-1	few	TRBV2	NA	TGTGCCAGCAACAGTGGCGCCTTGTTCGATGAGCAGTTCTTC	CASNSGALFDEQFF
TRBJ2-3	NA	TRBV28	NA	TGTGCCAGCAGCCACGACAGTCCCACAGATACGCAGTATTTT	CASSHDSPTDTQYF
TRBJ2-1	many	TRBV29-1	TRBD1	TGCAGCGTTGAAAACCTGAAGGGGGCGAGCTCCTACAATGAGCAGTTCTTC	CSVENLKGASSYNEQFF
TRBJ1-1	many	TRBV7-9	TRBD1	TGTGCCAGCAGCGGGGACAGTGAAGCTTTCTTT	CASSGDSEAFF
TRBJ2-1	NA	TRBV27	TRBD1	TGTGCCAGCAGTCGAGGACAGGTTGGCGAGCAGTTCTTC	CASSRGQVGEQFF
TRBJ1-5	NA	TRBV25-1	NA	TGTGCCAGCAGTGAACAGGGTCGGTCCGGTAATCAGCCCCAGCATTTT	CASSEQGRSGNQPQHF
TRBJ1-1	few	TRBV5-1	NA	TGCGCCAGCAACCCCCTGGAGGGGGGCATGAACACTGAAGCTTTCTTT	CASNPLEGGMNTEAFF
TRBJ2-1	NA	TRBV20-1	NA	TGCAGTGCTAGAGATTGGGCTACCCGGGGTGATGAGCAGTTCTTC	CSARDWATRGDEQFF
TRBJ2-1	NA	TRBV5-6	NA	TGTGCCAGCAGCTTCGAGGTAAATGAGCAGTTCTTC	CASSFEVNEQFF
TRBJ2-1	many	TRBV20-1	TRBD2	TGCAGTGCTAGAGATCTCGGACTAGCGTCAAATGAGCAGTTCTTC	CSARDLGLASNEQFF
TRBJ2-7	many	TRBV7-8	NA	TGTGCCAGCAGCTTAGACCTATCCTACGAGCAGTACTTC	CASSLDLSYEQYF
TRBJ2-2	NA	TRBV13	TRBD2	TGTGCCAGCAGCTTCACTAGCGGGGGATACACCGGGGAGCTGTTTTTT	CASSFTSGGYTGELFF
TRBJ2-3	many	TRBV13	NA	TGTGCCAGCAGCCTGGCCTCGTGGGATACGCAGTATTTT	CASSLASWDTQYF
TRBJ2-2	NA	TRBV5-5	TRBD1	TGTGCCAGCAGCGTACCCTTTCCGGACAGGGACCCCACCGGGGAGCTGTTTTTT	CASSVPFPDRDPTGELFF
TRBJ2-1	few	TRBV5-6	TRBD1	TGTGCCAGCAGCGGGACAGAGGGTGAGCAGTTCTTC	CASSGTEGEQFF
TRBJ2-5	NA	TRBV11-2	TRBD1	TGTGCCAGCAGCTTAGATGGAAACTACAGGGGATCGCAGACCCAGTACTTC	CASSLDGNYRGSQTQYF
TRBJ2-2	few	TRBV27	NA	TGTGCCAGCAGTGTAAACCGCGGGGAGCTGTTTTTT	CASSVNRGELFF
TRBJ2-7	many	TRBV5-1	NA	TGCGCCAGCAGCGCGGATTCCTACGAGCAGTACTTC	CASSADSYEQYF
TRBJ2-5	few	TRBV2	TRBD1	TGTGCCAGCAGTGAGGGGGACAGGGGGTATGAAGAGACCCAGTACTTC	CASSEGDRGYEETQYF
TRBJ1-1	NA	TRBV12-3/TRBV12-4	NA	TGTGCCAGCAGTTTAGTACAGGGATATAACACTGAAGCTTTCTTT	CASSLVQGYNTEAFF
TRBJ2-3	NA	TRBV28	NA	TGTGCCAGCAGTTTATTGGATCACCCAGATACGCAGTATTTT	CASSLLDHPDTQYF
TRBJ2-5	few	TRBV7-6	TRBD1	TGTGCCAGCACCAGACAGGGGTCAAGGCAAGAGACCCAGTACTTC	CASTRQGSRQETQYF
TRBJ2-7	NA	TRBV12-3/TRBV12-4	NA	TGTGCCAGCAGTCGAGGGGGAAACTCCTACGAGCAGTACTTC	CASSRGGNSYEQYF
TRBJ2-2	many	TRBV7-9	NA	TGTGCCAGCAGCCCCGGATCCGGGGAGCTGTTTTTT	CASSPGSGELFF
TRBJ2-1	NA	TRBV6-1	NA	TGTGCCACTTTGACGGATTACAATGAGCAGTTCTTC	CATLTDYNEQFF
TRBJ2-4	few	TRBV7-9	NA	TGTGCCAGCAGCTTAAGTAATAGCATTCAGTACTTC	CASSLSNSIQYF
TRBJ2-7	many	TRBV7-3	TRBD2	TGTGCCAGCAGCTTATCGGCGGGAGAGAACTACGAGCAGTACTTC	CASSLSAGENYEQYF
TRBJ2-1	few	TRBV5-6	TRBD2	TGTGCCAGCAGCCTGAGGCGGGAGAGCTCCTACAATGAGCAGTTCTTC	CASSLRRESSYNEQFF
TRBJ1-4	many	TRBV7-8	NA	TGTGCCAGCAGCTTAGCTGGGGTCCTGTTTTTT	CASSLAGVLFF
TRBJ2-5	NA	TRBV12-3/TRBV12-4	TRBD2	TGTGCCAGCAGCCTTAAGACTAGCCCGGAGACCCAGTACTTC	CASSLKTSPETQYF
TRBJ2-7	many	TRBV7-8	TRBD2	TGTGCCAGCAGCTTAGCGCTAGCGGGAGCCCTTACCTACGAGCAGTACTTC	CASSLALAGALTYEQYF
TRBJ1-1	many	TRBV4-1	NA	TGCGCCAGCAGCCAGTACGGGGGTAGGGTTCGCGGGTCTGAAGCTTTCTTT	CASSQYGGRVRGSEAFF
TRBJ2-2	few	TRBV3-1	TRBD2	TGTGCCAGCAGCCAAGAAACCTATGGGACTAAATACGGGGAGCTGTTTTTT	CASSQETYGTKYGELFF
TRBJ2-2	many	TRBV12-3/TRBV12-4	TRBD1	TGTGCCAGCAGTTGGGCAGGGGGAGTCGGGGAGCTGTTTTTT	CASSWAGGVGELFF
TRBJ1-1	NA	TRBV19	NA	TGTGCCAGCCTAAAACATGGACAGAGGATTGAAGCTTTCTTT	CASLKHGQRIEAFF
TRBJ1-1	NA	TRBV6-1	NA	TGTGCCAGCAGTGGGGGATCGACTGAAGCTTTCTTT	CASSGGSTEAFF
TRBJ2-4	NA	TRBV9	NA	TGTGCCAGCACCAAAACGGGGTCTGCCAAAAACATTCAGTACTTC	CASTKTGSAKNIQYF
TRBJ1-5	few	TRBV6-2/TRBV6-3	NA	TGTGCCAGCAGTTACTCGTTGCAAGCCCAGCATTTT	CASSYSLQAQHF
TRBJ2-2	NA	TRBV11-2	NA	TGTGCCAGCAGCCAACTTGGACGGGACGTCGGGGAGCTGTTTTTT	CASSQLGRDVGELFF
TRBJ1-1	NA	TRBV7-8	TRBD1	TGTGCCAGCAGTAAAGACAGGGGGCACGCTGAAGCTTTCTTT	CASSKDRGHAEAFF
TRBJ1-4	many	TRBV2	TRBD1	TGTGCCAGCACAGAAGGGGGCCCCATGGAGGAAAAACTGTTTTTT	CASTEGGPMEEKLFF
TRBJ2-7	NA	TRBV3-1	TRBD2	TGTGCCAGCAGCCCACGCCTGCGGGGGGACTACGAGCAGTACTTC	CASSPRLRGDYEQYF